The text below deals with one TCR beta chain. The sample belongs to a study of T cells in localized non-small cell lung cancer. The germline V gene encodes CDR1 KGHSH and CDR2 LQKENI. CDR3 length: 16 amino acids. With 4 bases clipped from V and 2 bases from J, the junction kept 5 bases outside the gene matches. TCRdb's table, derived via immunoSEQ multiplex PCR, lists solely in-frame clones and lacks some. Here the sample spans roughly 1,200 clones, around 21% being singletons. Lung tissue at least 2 cm from the tumor margin was confirmed free of atypia. The chain recombines TRBV18 with TRBJ2-3; 11 positions agree with TRBD2. This clonotype originated in a male donor aged 60 or over with stage III lung adenocarcinoma. Here the sequenced sample was normal lung tissue next to the tumor, taken before any cancer treatment. This CDR3 reads CASSLGLAGDTDTQYF. The CDR3 nucleotides read TGTGCCAGCTCACTCGGACTAGCGGGCGACACAGATACGCAGTATTTT.